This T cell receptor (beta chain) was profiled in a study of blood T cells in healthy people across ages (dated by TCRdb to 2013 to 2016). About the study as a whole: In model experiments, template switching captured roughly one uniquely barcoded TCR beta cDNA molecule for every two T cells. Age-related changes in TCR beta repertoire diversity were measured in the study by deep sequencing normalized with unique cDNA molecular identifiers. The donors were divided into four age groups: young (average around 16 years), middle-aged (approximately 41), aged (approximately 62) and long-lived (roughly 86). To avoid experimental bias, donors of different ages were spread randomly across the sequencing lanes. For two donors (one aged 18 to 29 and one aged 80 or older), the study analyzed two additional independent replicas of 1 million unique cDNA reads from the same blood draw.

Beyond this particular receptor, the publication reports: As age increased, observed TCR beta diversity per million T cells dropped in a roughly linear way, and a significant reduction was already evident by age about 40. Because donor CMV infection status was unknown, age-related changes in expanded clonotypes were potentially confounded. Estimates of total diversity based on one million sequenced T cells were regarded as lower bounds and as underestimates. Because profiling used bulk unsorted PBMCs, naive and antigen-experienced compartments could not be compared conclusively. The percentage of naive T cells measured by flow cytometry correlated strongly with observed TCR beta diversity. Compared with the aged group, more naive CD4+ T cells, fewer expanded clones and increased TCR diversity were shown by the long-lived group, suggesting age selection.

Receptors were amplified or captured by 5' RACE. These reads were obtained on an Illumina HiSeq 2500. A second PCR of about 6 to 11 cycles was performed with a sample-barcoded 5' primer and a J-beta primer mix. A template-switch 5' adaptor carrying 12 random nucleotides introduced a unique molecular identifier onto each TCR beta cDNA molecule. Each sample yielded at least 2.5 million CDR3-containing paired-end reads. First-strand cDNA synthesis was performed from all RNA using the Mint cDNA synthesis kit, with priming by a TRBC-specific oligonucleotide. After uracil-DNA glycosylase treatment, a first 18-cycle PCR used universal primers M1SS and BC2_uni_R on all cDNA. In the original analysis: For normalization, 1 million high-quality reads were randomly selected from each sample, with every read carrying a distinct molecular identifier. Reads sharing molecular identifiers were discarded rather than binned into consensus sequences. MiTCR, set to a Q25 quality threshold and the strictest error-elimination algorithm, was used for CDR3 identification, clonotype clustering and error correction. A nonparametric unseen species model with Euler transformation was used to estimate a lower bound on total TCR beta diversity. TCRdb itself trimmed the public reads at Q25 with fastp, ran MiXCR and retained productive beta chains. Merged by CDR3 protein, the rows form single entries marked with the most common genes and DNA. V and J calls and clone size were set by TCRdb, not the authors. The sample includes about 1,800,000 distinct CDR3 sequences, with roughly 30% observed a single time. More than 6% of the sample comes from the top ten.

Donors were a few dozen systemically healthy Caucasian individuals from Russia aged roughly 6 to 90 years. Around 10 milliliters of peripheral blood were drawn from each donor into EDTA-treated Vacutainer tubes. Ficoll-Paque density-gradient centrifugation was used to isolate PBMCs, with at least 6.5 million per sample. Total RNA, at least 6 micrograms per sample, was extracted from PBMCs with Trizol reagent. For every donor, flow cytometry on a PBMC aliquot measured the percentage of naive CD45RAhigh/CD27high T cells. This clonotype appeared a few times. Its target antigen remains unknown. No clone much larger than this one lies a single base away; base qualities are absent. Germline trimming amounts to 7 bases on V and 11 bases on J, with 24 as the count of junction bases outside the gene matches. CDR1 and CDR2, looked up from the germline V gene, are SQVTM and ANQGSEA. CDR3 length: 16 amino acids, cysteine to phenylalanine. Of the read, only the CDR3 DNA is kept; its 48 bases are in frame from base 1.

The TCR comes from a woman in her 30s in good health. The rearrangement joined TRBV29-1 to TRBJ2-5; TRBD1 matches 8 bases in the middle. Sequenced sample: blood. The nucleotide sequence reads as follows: TGCAGCGCTGGGTCCCGGGACAGGCCCTATCTCGGGGAGCAGTACTTC. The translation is CSAGSRDRPYLGEQYF.